This passage covers 17 T cell receptor beta chains from one sample sequenced in a study of blood T cell repertoires in COVID-19. Clones were sequenced by immunoSEQ multiplex PCR, and TCRdb holds only the in-frame ones, with some missing. The sample includes a few hundred thousand clones, 90% of them seen just once. Sequencing was performed on peripheral blood. These receptors were obtained from a woman aged 25 to 39 with COVID-19, enrolled during active disease.

The V gene is TRBV12-3 or TRBV12-4, the J gene TRBJ1-5; D gene uncertain. Trimming shortened V by 3 bases and J by 4 bases, and 4 bases separated the two germline ends. The CDR3 contains 12 residues. The CDR3, as DNA: TGTGCCAGCAGTTTCATGAATCAGCCCCAGCATTTT. Amino acids: CASSFMNQPQHF.

The chain combines TRBV11-2 with TRBJ2-3; D remains ambiguous. Germline assignment: CDR1 SGHAT and CDR2 FQNNGV. V lost 6 bases to trimming and J lost 6 bases, with 13 bases between them. The CDR3 runs to 13 residues. The CDR3 bases are TGTGCCAGCAGACCGACTCCCGGGGATACGCAGTATTTT. Its translation: CASRPTPGDTQYF.

The chain links TRBV25-1 to TRBJ2-3, with 8 positions matching TRBD1. CDR3 length: 16 residues. With V trimmed by 7 bases and J by 5 bases, 14 bases remained unmatched. Germline V CDR1 and CDR2: MGHDK, SYGVNS. DNA for the CDR3: TGTGCCAGCAAGGGAACCCGGACAGGGTATGAAGATACGCAGTATTTT. This codes for CASKGTRTGYEDTQYF. Full variable domain (remainder filled in from reference TRBV25-1 and TRBJ2-3): EADIYQTPRYLVIGTGKKITLECSQTMGHDKMYWYQQDPGMELHLIHYSYGVNSTEKGDLSSESTVSRIRTEHFPLTLESARPSHTSQYLCASKGTRTGYEDTQYFGPGTRLTVL.

This sequence joins TRBV23-1 and TRBJ1-2; D perhaps matches TRBD1 (6 bases). TRBV23-1 is reported as an ORF; its role is uncertain. This CDR3 has 15 amino acids. Trimming removed 1 base from V and 4 bases from J, with 13 bases in between. The CDR3 DNA reads as TGCGCCAGCAGTCAATACAGGGCCCCATTCTATGGCTACACCTTC. This gives the protein CASSQYRAPFYGYTF.

The chain combines TRBV28 with TRBJ1-2; 7 bases fit TRBD1. Germline values: CDR1 MDHEN, CDR2 SYDVKM. The CDR3 runs to 14 residues. The V segment lost 5 bases and the J segment 3 bases; nucleotides outside the gene matches: 6. This chain's CDR3 is CASSPRQGHYGYTF. For the CDR3, the DNA is TGTGCCAGCAGTCCCCGACAGGGCCACTATGGCTACACCTTC.

The chain uses TRBV15 and TRBJ2-1, with a tentative D call TRBD2 (5 bases). CDR3 length: 12 amino acids. V lost 10 bases to trimming and J lost 4 bases, with 11 bases between them. Germline values: CDR1 LNHNV, CDR2 YYDKDF (reference sequence). The CDR3 sequence: CARILDYNEQFF. The CDR3 DNA is TGTGCCAGGATACTAGATTACAATGAGCAGTTCTTC.

The genes are TRBV28 and TRBJ1-4, with D possibly being TRBD1 (5 bases). Deletions cut 8 bases from V and 5 bases from J, with 18 bases between. The CDR3 consists of 15 residues. Germline V CDR1 and CDR2: MDHEN, SYDVKM. The CDR3 sequence: CASQPGAQGNEKLFF. CDR3 coding DNA: TGTGCCAGCCAACCTGGGGCGCAAGGGAATGAAAAACTGTTTTTT.

This chain joins TRBV5-6 and TRBJ2-5; maybe TRBD2 (6 bases). Germline CDR1 and CDR2: SGHDT and YYEEEE. Deletions cut 6 bases from V and 2 bases from J, with 14 bases between. This CDR3 region has 14 residues. The CDR3 region has the DNA TGTGCCAGCACCCAACGGGGGTTACAAGAGACCCAGTACTTC. Protein product: CASTQRGLQETQYF.

This rearrangement joins TRBV12-3 or TRBV12-4 to TRBJ2-1; 8 bases line up with TRBD1. The CDR3 length is 12 residues. The V and J ends lost 6 bases and 9 bases, in that order; junction bases with no gene match: 4. The CDR3 is CASSPGGSEQFF. CDR3 DNA sequence: TGTGCCAGCAGCCCAGGGGGCTCTGAGCAGTTCTTC.

The rearrangement uses TRBV6-7 and TRBJ2-7; unclear D gene. TRBV6-7 is an open reading frame, and its role is uncertain. The CDR3 is 14 amino acids. V gave up 2 bases and J gave up 2 bases, with 10 bases separating them. As DNA, the CDR3 is TGTGCCAGCAGTTACCCCAGGTTTACCTACGAGCAGTACTTC. Protein: CASSYPRFTYEQYF.

The V call is TRBV7-5, the J call TRBJ2-5; the D call of TRBD2 is as the table states it, not checked on the DNA. TRBV7-5 constitutes a pseudogene. The CDR3 length is 14 residues. Written as DNA, the CDR3 is TGTGCCAGAAGCTGGACTAGCCCCCCGGAGACCCAGTACTTC. This gives the protein CARSWTSPPETQYF.

The CDR3 sequence is CASSLAGTYGYTF. For the CDR3, the DNA is TGTGCCAGCAGCTTGGCAGGAACCTATGGCTACACCTTC. The rearrangement joins TRBV7-2 to TRBJ1-2, with D uncertain. Trimming took off 3 bases at V and 4 bases at J, with 9 bases between the two ends. Looked up from germline, CDR1 is SGHTA and CDR2 is FQGNSA. The CDR3 totals 13 residues.

The CDR3 loop reads CASSQAQGWEQYF. The CDR3 DNA sequence: TGCGCCAGCAGCCAAGCACAGGGGTGGGAGCAGTACTTC. The chain joins TRBV4-1 to TRBJ2-7; the match to TRBD1 covers 7 bases. Germline values: CDR1 MGHRA, CDR2 YSYEKL. Trimming at V came to 1 base and at J to 7 bases, leaving 4 bases not matched to a gene. The CDR3 has 13 residues.

This clone was counted a single time. V and J are TRBV11-2 and TRBJ1-1; 7 bases match TRBD1. CDR1 SGHAT and CDR2 FQNNGV come from the germline V gene. This CDR3 is built from 14 residues. The trim removed 5 bases at V and 2 bases at J, leaving 5 bases unmatched. The CDR3 DNA is TGTGCCAGCAGCCCTCGACAGGGTAACACTGAAGCTTTCTTT. Translation gives CASSPRQGNTEAFF.

The J gene is TRBJ1-3, the V gene TRBV11-2; 7 nucleotides line up with TRBD1. The CDR3 has 14 residues. Trimming at V came to 7 bases and at J to 0 bases, leaving 3 bases not matched to a gene. The germline gives CDR1 SGHAT, CDR2 FQNNGV. CDR3 coding DNA: TGTGCCAGCACCGGGACAGCCTCTGGAAACACCATATATTTT. Protein: CASTGTASGNTIYF.

The gene calls are TRBV7-9 and TRBJ2-7, with a possible D match to TRBD1 (6 bases). The germline V and J ends were trimmed by 5 bases and 5 bases, with 13 bases remaining between them. The CDR3 spans 13 residues. Germline lookup yields CDR1 SEHNR and CDR2 FQNEAQ (reference sequence). This CDR3 is CASSQGNVHEQYF. The CDR3 DNA reads TGTGCCAGCAGCCAGGGGAACGTCCACGAGCAGTACTTC.

V and J are TRBV10-3 and TRBJ1-3; D is unclear. With 7 bases removed from V and 0 bases from J, the gap between germline ends came to 13 bases. Germline values: CDR1 ENHRY, CDR2 SYGVKD. The CDR3 has 15 amino acids. This chain's CDR3 is CAIIREDFSGNTIYF. CDR3 nucleotide sequence: TGTGCCATCATTAGAGAGGACTTCTCTGGAAACACCATATATTTT.